The rows below give T cell receptor beta chains drawn from one sample of a study of blood T cell repertoires in COVID-19. Libraries were prepared by immunoSEQ multiplex PCR; TCRdb keeps only in-frame clonotypes and omits some of them. The sample shows about 200,000 clones, roughly 75% of them seen only once. What was sequenced was peripheral blood. The receptors derive from a woman in her 70s with acute or convalescent COVID-19. CDR3s include the opening cysteine and the closing phenylalanine or tryptophan. Each record gives: J gene, clone size, V gene, D gene, CDR3 protein, CDR3 DNA. The D gene is left open where the match is weak. Clone size is given for some rows only: seen once, a few or many times, or a class if the clone is expanded.

>TRBJ1-3|.|TRBV10-2|TRBD1
CASSGSGRDSSGNTIYF
TGCGCCAGCAGTGGGTCCGGTCGGGACAGCTCTGGAAACACCATATATTTT
>TRBJ2-3|once|TRBV30|.
CAWSVLQATSTDTQYF
TGTGCCTGGAGTGTACTACAAGCCACTAGCACAGATACGCAGTATTTT
>TRBJ2-7|.|TRBV5-4|.
CASSSGSSYEQYF
TGTGCCAGCAGCTCCGGGAGTTCCTACGAGCAGTACTTC
>TRBJ2-5|.|TRBV2|.
CASSETRRETQYF
TGTGCCAGCAGTGAAACTAGAAGGGAGACCCAGTACTTC
>TRBJ2-2|.|TRBV5-1|.
CASSEGGENTGELFF
TGCGCCAGCTCGGAGGGCGGGGAGAACACCGGGGAGCTGTTTTTT
>TRBJ1-2|.|TRBV7-3|.
CASSLKGDVGYTF
TGTGCCAGCAGCTTAAAGGGGGATGTTGGCTACACCTTC
>TRBJ2-3|.|TRBV5-1|TRBD2
CASSSRTSGRDTQYF
TGCGCCAGCAGCTCCCGGACTAGCGGGAGAGATACGCAGTATTTT
>TRBJ1-5|.|TRBV6-6|.
CASQTGFSNQPQHF
TGTGCCAGCCAAACAGGTTTTAGCAATCAGCCCCAGCATTTT
>TRBJ2-3|.|TRBV7-6|TRBD2
CASSPRPSGSFSTDTQYF
TGTGCCAGCAGCCCGAGGCCTAGCGGGAGCTTTAGCACAGATACGCAGTATTTT
>TRBJ2-7|.|TRBV2|TRBD1
CASSRDRGRDEQYF
TGTGCCAGCAGTAGGGACAGGGGGCGCGACGAGCAGTACTTC
>TRBJ2-3|.|TRBV29-1|TRBD2
CSAVAGFTDTQYF
TGCAGCGCCGTAGCGGGATTCACAGATACGCAGTATTTT
>TRBJ2-2|.|TRBV24-1|.
CATSEPGSGELFF
TGTGCCACCAGTGAGCCAGGGTCCGGGGAGCTGTTTTTT
>TRBJ2-1|.|TRBV29-1|.
CSVEVQPRTGVHNEQFF
TGCAGCGTTGAAGTCCAACCCCGGACGGGGGTCCACAATGAGCAGTTCTTC
>TRBJ1-3|.|TRBV20-1|.
CSASSREGNTIYF
TGCAGTGCTAGTTCACGAGAAGGAAACACCATATATTTT
>TRBJ2-1|.|TRBV5-1|TRBD2
CASSPSGLAEGGYNEQFF
TGCGCCAGCAGCCCCTCGGGACTAGCGGAGGGGGGTTACAATGAGCAGTTCTTC
>TRBJ2-1|.|TRBV29-1|.
CSVERAAYNEQFF
TGCAGCGTTGAGCGGGCGGCCTACAATGAGCAGTTCTTC
>TRBJ2-5|once|TRBV4-1|TRBD1
CASSQERGPQETQYF
TGCGCCAGCAGCCAAGAGAGGGGGCCGCAAGAGACCCAGTACTTC
>TRBJ1-2|.|TRBV28|.
CASSFPDTYYGYTF
TGTGCCAGCAGCTTCCCCGACACATACTATGGCTACACCTTC
>TRBJ2-3|.|TRBV3-1/TRBV3-2|.
CASSQVSDTQYF
TGTGCCAGCAGCCAAGTCTCAGATACGCAGTATTTT
>TRBJ2-5|.|TRBV7-8|TRBD1
CASSVGTVQETQYF
TGTGCCAGCAGCGTCGGGACAGTCCAAGAGACCCAGTACTTC
>TRBJ2-7|.|TRBV18|TRBD1
CASSLGQNYEQYF
TGTGCCAGCTCACTGGGACAGAACTACGAGCAGTACTTC
>TRBJ1-5|.|TRBV7-3|.
CASSLAKSGHPRLNQPQHF
TGTGCCAGCAGCTTAGCCAAATCTGGACACCCACGCCTCAATCAGCCCCAGCATTTT
>TRBJ2-1|once|TRBV3-1/TRBV3-2|.
CASSQVLRTENNEQFF
TGTGCCAGCAGCCAAGTTCTGCGGACAGAGAACAATGAGCAGTTCTTC
>TRBJ2-5|.|TRBV28|.
CASSTRRQGQGFWETQYF
TGTGCCAGCAGTACCAGGAGGCAGGGACAAGGGTTCTGGGAGACCCAGTACTTC
>TRBJ1-4|.|TRBV30|TRBD1
CAWSVQKGARGEKLFF
TGTGCCTGGAGTGTCCAAAAGGGGGCGCGGGGTGAAAAACTGTTTTTT
>TRBJ1-1|.|TRBV7-9|.
CASSYQDSSEAFF
TGTGCCAGCAGCTACCAAGACAGTTCTGAAGCTTTCTTT
>TRBJ2-3|few|TRBV27|.
CASSFAPADTQYF
TGTGCCAGCAGTTTCGCGCCGGCAGATACGCAGTATTTT
>TRBJ2-1|.|TRBV3-1/TRBV3-2|.
CASSLQWYEQFF
TGTGCCAGCAGCCTACAATGGTATGAGCAGTTCTTC
>TRBJ2-2|.|TRBV14|TRBD1
CASRPGQANTGELFF
TGTGCCAGCAGGCCAGGACAGGCAAACACCGGGGAGCTGTTTTTT
>TRBJ2-3|.|TRBV27|.
CASRRSGWDTQYF
TGTGCCAGCAGACGGAGCGGTTGGGATACGCAGTATTTT
>TRBJ2-3|.|TRBV7-9|TRBD1
CASSPRGPDTQYF
TGTGCCAGCAGCCCCAGGGGGCCAGATACGCAGTATTTT
>TRBJ2-7|.|TRBV3-1/TRBV3-2|.
CASSQGTSEYF
TGTGCCAGCAGCCAGGGGACAAGCGAGTACTTC
>TRBJ2-1|.|TRBV5-6|.
CASSLVQVSYNEQFF
TGTGCCAGCAGCTTGGTGCAGGTATCCTACAATGAGCAGTTCTTC
>TRBJ2-3|.|TRBV2|.
CASTRPDTQYF
TGTGCCAGCACCCGTCCAGATACGCAGTATTTT
>TRBJ1-2|.|TRBV6-5|.
CASSYSSGGYTYGYTF
TGTGCCAGCAGTTACTCGTCCGGGGGATACACCTATGGCTACACCTTC
>TRBJ1-6|.|TRBV15|TRBD1
CATSRVGGGTVSPLHF
TGTGCCACCAGCAGAGTTGGAGGGGGCACGGTTTCACCCCTCCACTTT
>TRBJ2-7|.|TRBV27|TRBD2
CASRPGLAGGPGEQYF
TGTGCCAGCAGGCCGGGACTAGCGGGAGGGCCAGGTGAGCAGTACTTC
>TRBJ2-1|.|TRBV6-5|TRBD2
CASSYSGGGIYNEQFF
TGTGCCAGCAGTTACTCGGGCGGGGGAATCTACAATGAGCAGTTCTTC
>TRBJ2-7|.|TRBV28|TRBD1
CASRAGGEPYEQYF
TGTGCCAGCAGAGCAGGGGGTGAACCCTACGAGCAGTACTTC
>TRBJ2-7|.|TRBV19|TRBD1
CASRPGGGGRYEQYF
TGTGCCAGTAGGCCAGGGGGCGGTGGGAGATACGAGCAGTACTTC
>TRBJ2-1|.|TRBV2|TRBD2
CASSWTSGSSLSSYNEQFF
TGTGCCAGCAGTTGGACTAGCGGGAGTTCGCTAAGCTCCTACAATGAGCAGTTCTTC
>TRBJ1-5|few|TRBV18|TRBD1
CASSADRVNQPQHF
TGTGCCAGCTCAGCGGACAGGGTGAATCAGCCCCAGCATTTT
>TRBJ1-1|.|TRBV5-4|TRBD1
CASSAPGTGMTEAFF
TGTGCCAGCAGCGCCCCCGGGACAGGGATGACTGAAGCTTTCTTT
>TRBJ2-2|.|TRBV5-5|TRBD1
CASSLTGQGAGELFF
TGTGCCAGCAGCCTAACGGGACAGGGGGCCGGGGAGCTGTTTTTT
>TRBJ2-7|.|TRBV5-1|.
CASSLRTGLSYEQYF
TGCGCCAGCAGCTTAAGAACAGGGCTCTCCTACGAGCAGTACTTC
>TRBJ2-3|few|TRBV29-1|TRBD2
CSHIGLANTDTQYF
TGCAGCCACATAGGACTAGCGAACACAGATACGCAGTATTTT